Listed here are 29 T cell receptor beta chains from one sample, sequenced in a study of cytomegalovirus exposure and HLA in healthy donors. With 60 Vbeta and 13 Jbeta primers, the PCR was carried out. Only in-frame clones appear in the TCRdb table, and some are missing; sequencing was by immunoSEQ multiplex PCR. The table includes about 130,000 clones, 80% detected once. Sequencing was carried out using PBMCs. All receptors come from a man younger than 40 in good health and CMV-seronegative.

This chain links TRBV13 with TRBJ2-1; D not certain. Germline V gene lookup returns CDR1 PRHDT and CDR2 FYEKMQ (reference sequence). The CDR3 loop spans 13 amino acids. The V gene lost 5 bases and the J gene lost 7 bases, with 12 bases spanning the gap. The CDR3 region is CASSPPSGNEQFF. CDR3 sequence (DNA): TGTGCCAGCAGCCCCCCCTCCGGTAATGAGCAGTTCTTC.

This chain links TRBV30 with TRBJ1-1; maybe TRBD1 (5 bases). Trimming cost V 3 bases and J 1 base, with 12 bases left between them. This CDR3 has 14 residues. Germline lookup yields CDR1 GTSNPN and CDR2 SVGIG (reference sequence). CDR3 coding DNA: TGTGCCTGGAGCGGGGGAGCTAAGAACACTGAAGCTTTCTTT. This sequence encodes CAWSGGAKNTEAFF.

The CDR3 here is CASNRDRKTSGPYNEQFF. CDR3 coding DNA: TGCGCCAGCAACCGGGACAGAAAGACTAGCGGTCCCTACAATGAGCAGTTCTTC. The gene calls are TRBV23-1 and TRBJ2-1; 9 bases fit TRBD2. TRBV23-1 is reported as an ORF; its role is uncertain. This CDR3 spans 18 amino acids. Trimming removed 7 bases from V and 2 bases from J; junction bases left unmatched: 15.

The genes are TRBV11-2 and TRBJ2-5; D not resolved. Trimming cost V 6 bases and J 1 base, with 12 bases left between them. Germline V gene lookup returns CDR1 SGHAT and CDR2 FQNNGV. The CDR3 runs to 14 residues. In nucleotides, the CDR3 is TGTGCCAGCAGACCGAGACGGGTCCAAGAGACCCAGTACTTC. Residues: CASRPRRVQETQYF.

V is TRBV7-6 and J is TRBJ1-1, with D tentatively TRBD1 (6 bases). This CDR3 is built from 15 residues. V was shortened by 4 bases and J by 1 base, with 13 bases between the two germline ends. CDR1 and CDR2 from the germline V gene are SGHVS and FNYEAQ. CDR3 sequence: CASSSRQDKNTEAFF. In DNA form, the CDR3 reads TGTGCCAGCAGCTCAAGACAGGACAAGAACACTGAAGCTTTCTTT. Full variable domain (remainder filled in from reference TRBV7-6 and TRBJ1-1): GAGVSQSPRYKVTKRGQDVALRCDPISGHVSLYWYRQALGQGPEFLTYFNYEAQQDKSGLPNDRFSAERPEGSISTLTIQRTEQRDSAMYRCASSSRQDKNTEAFFGQGTRLTVV.

The chain combines TRBV4-2 with TRBJ1-6; D is undetermined. The CDR3 spans 17 residues. Per the germline V gene, CDR1 is LGHNA and CDR2 is YNFKEQ. V shed 6 bases and J shed 9 bases, with 24 bases lying between them. CDR3 in amino acids: CASSTIPILTETSPLHF. CDR3 DNA sequence: TGTGCCAGCAGTACAATCCCTATCTTGACTGAGACTTCACCCCTCCACTTT.

This clone was counted once. The chain is built from TRBV5-5 and TRBJ2-7; no clear D. This CDR3 is built from 14 residues. Germline CDR1 is SGHKS and CDR2 is YYEKEE (reference sequence). V was clipped by 4 bases and J by 0 bases, with 11 bases between them. CDR3 in amino acids: CASSAYLSSYEQYF. The DNA of the CDR3 is TGTGCCAGCAGCGCATACTTAAGCTCCTACGAGCAGTACTTC. The full variable domain, with the rest looked up from reference TRBV5-5 and TRBJ2-7, is DAGVTQSPTHLIKTRGQQVTLRCSPISGHKSVSWYQQVLGQGPQFIFQYYEKEERGRGNFPDRFSARQFPNYSSELNVNALLLGDSALYLCASSAYLSSYEQYFGPGTRLTVT.

The rearrangement joins TRBV7-6 to TRBJ2-5, with a tentative D call TRBD2 (5 bases). The V gene's germline CDR1 is SGHVS and CDR2 FNYEAQ. The length of the CDR3 is 14 residues. The V end lost 5 bases, the J end lost 5 bases, and 15 bases lay between the germline ends. CDR3 DNA sequence: TGTGCCAGCAGCATCCTCGGGAACGGGGAGACCCAGTACTTC. Protein: CASSILGNGETQYF.

This clone was detected only a few times. V gene TRBV27 combines with J gene TRBJ2-7, with TRBD2 matching over 8 bases. Trimming cost V 8 bases and J 0 bases; bases outside gene matches: 15. Per the germline V gene, CDR1 is MNHEY and CDR2 is SMNVEV (reference sequence). This CDR3 spans 17 amino acids. The CDR3 region has the DNA TGTGCCAGCCGTTCTGTGTGGCGGGGGGCAAGCTCCTACGAGCAGTACTTC. This codes for CASRSVWRGASSYEQYF.

This sequence joins TRBV2 and TRBJ2-7; D possibly corresponds to TRBD2 (6 bases). The V and J ends lost 8 bases and 4 bases respectively, with 15 bases between them. This CDR3 spans 13 amino acids. Germline loops: CDR1 SNHLY, CDR2 FYNNEI. Here the CDR3 reads CASYGTGVYEQYF. CDR3 nucleotide sequence: TGTGCCAGCTATGGCACGGGAGTATACGAGCAGTACTTC.

This clone was counted a few times. This chain links TRBV19 with TRBJ2-7, with 14 positions matching TRBD2. Germline assignment: CDR1 LNHDA and CDR2 SQIVND (reference sequence). The CDR3 has 15 amino acids. The V segment lost 6 bases and the J segment 4 bases; nucleotides outside the gene matches: 5. The CDR3 region is CASRGTSGSTYEQYF. The CDR3 coding sequence is TGTGCCAGTAGAGGGACTAGCGGGAGTACATACGAGCAGTACTTC.

This chain joins TRBV28 and TRBJ1-2, with TRBD1 matching over 10 bases. From germline, CDR1 is MDHEN and CDR2 SYDVKM. This CDR3 is built from 15 residues. V was pared by 1 base and J by 7 bases, with 6 bases of the junction left unmatched. DNA of the CDR3: TGTGCCAGCAGTTTATCGGCGACAGGGGGCGGTGGCTACACCTTC. The encoded protein is CASSLSATGGGGYTF.

V usage is TRBV21-1 and J usage is TRBJ2-7; the table's D call, TRBD2, has no DNA check behind it. TRBV21-1 is deemed a pseudogene. There are 15 residues in the CDR3. CDR3 in amino acids: CASSGTSGTTYEQYF. In DNA, the CDR3 is TGTGCCAGCAGCGGGACTAGCGGAACAACCTACGAGCAGTACTTC.

The gene calls are TRBV7-9 and TRBJ2-3; no clear D gene. Germline V gene data show CDR1 as SEHNR and CDR2 as FQNEAQ (reference sequence). V was clipped by 0 bases and J by 1 base, with 11 bases between them. The CDR3 totals 16 residues. For the CDR3, the DNA is TGTGCCAGCAGCTTAGCTGTACTTTTGCGCACAGATACGCAGTATTTT. Translation: CASSLAVLLRTDTQYF.

The genes are TRBV7-2 and TRBJ2-3; 9 nucleotides line up with TRBD2. This CDR3 has 15 residues. Germline loops: CDR1 SGHTA, CDR2 FQGNSA. The J segment lost 5 bases and the V segment lost 8 bases, leaving 11 bases of the junction unmatched. CDR3 in amino acids: CASHRGGRARDTQYF. As DNA, the CDR3 is TGTGCCAGCCACAGGGGCGGGAGGGCGAGAGATACGCAGTATTTT.

The chain recombines TRBV9 with TRBJ2-7; 8 nucleotides align to TRBD2. CDR1 SGDLS and CDR2 YYNGEE come from the germline V gene. This CDR3 spans 14 amino acids. J was trimmed by 3 bases and V by 4 bases; bases with no gene match: 6. CDR3 sequence (DNA): TGTGCCAGCAGCCCAGCGGCGGGGGGCTACGAGCAGTACTTC. Translation gives CASSPAAGGYEQYF.

The chain recombines TRBV6-5 with TRBJ2-2, with D possibly TRBD1 on 6 matching bases. Germline values: CDR1 MNHEY, CDR2 SVGAGI. The CDR3 is 13 amino acids. The V end lost 5 bases, the J end lost 6 bases, and 10 bases lay between the germline ends. In DNA, the CDR3 is TGTGCCAGCAGTGTAGACAGGTCCGGGGAGCTGTTTTTT. Encoded protein: CASSVDRSGELFF.

J is TRBJ2-7 and V is TRBV28; tentatively, D is TRBD2 (6 bases). The ends were cut back, 6 bases at V and 1 base at J, with 19 bases in the middle. Germline V gene data show CDR1 as MDHEN and CDR2 as SYDVKM. The CDR3 is made up of 16 amino acids. CDR3 sequence reads: CASSVSSLGLSYEQYF. CDR3 sequence (DNA): TGTGCCAGCAGCGTTTCCTCCCTGGGACTTTCCTACGAGCAGTACTTC.

The chain combines TRBV6-5 with TRBJ2-3; TRBD2 matches 10 bases. Germline trimming cut 0 bases from V and 6 bases from J; bases unmatched to any gene: 6. CDR1 and CDR2 from the germline V gene are MNHEY and SVGAGI. CDR3 length: 16 residues. The CDR3 protein is CASSYSRLAGADTQYF. DNA of the CDR3: TGTGCCAGCAGTTACTCTCGCCTAGCGGGAGCCGATACGCAGTATTTT.

The chain links TRBV5-6 to TRBJ1-2; TRBD1 might be the D (6 bases). Trimming took 0 bases from V and 4 from J, leaving 7 bases between them. Germline loops: CDR1 SGHDT, CDR2 YYEEEE. The CDR3 has 13 amino acids. CDR3 DNA sequence: TGTGCCAGCAGCTTGGACAGGGCCTATGGCTACACCTTC. It encodes CASSLDRAYGYTF. Variable domain in full (rest from reference TRBV5-6 and TRBJ1-2): DAGVTQSPTHLIKTRGQQVTLRCSPKSGHDTVSWYQQALGQGPQFIFQYYEEEERQRGNFPDRFSGHQFPNYSSELNVNALLLGDSALYLCASSLDRAYGYTFGSGTRLTVV.

The rearrangement uses TRBV29-1 and TRBJ1-1; unclear D gene. Germline V CDR1 and CDR2: SQVTM, ANQGSEA. Trimming removed 1 base from V and 7 bases from J, with 19 bases in between. This CDR3 has 15 amino acids. CDR3 region: CSVEGGPPKIDEAFF. The DNA for the CDR3 is TGCAGCGTTGAAGGAGGGCCCCCAAAAATAGATGAAGCTTTCTTT. The whole variable domain, filled in from reference TRBV29-1 and TRBJ1-1, reads SAVISQKPSRDICQRGTSLTIQCQVDSQVTMMFWYRQQPGQSLTLIATANQGSEATYESGFVIDKFPISRPNLTFSTLTVSNMSPEDSSIYLCSVEGGPPKIDEAFFGQGTRLTVV.

V and J are TRBV5-1 and TRBJ2-5; 8 bases line up with TRBD2. The germline V gene has CDR1 SGHRS and CDR2 YFSETQ. Trimming cost V 0 bases and J 2 bases; bases outside gene matches: 3. CDR3 length: 15 amino acids. Written as DNA, the CDR3 is TGCGCCAGCAGCTTGGCCAGCGGGAGTCAAGAGACCCAGTACTTC. Translated: CASSLASGSQETQYF. Supplemented by reference TRBV5-1 and TRBJ2-5, the full variable domain reads KAGVTQTPRYLIKTRGQQVTLSCSPISGHRSVSWYQQTPGQGLQFLFEYFSETQRNKGNFPGRFSGRQFSNSRSEMNVSTLELGDSALYLCASSLASGSQETQYFGPGTRLLVL.

The rearrangement joins TRBV25-1 to TRBJ2-1; the D gene is possibly TRBD1 (5 bases). The CDR3 sequence is 11 residues long. With 8 bases removed from V and 10 bases from J, the gap between germline ends came to 12 bases. Germline CDR1 is MGHDK and CDR2 is SYGVNS. CDR3 region: CASLSSGEQFF. CDR3 sequence (DNA): TGTGCCAGCCTCTCGTCAGGGGAGCAGTTCTTC. The entire variable domain, with the rest obtained from reference TRBV25-1 and TRBJ2-1, is as follows: EADIYQTPRYLVIGTGKKITLECSQTMGHDKMYWYQQDPGMELHLIHYSYGVNSTEKGDLSSESTVSRIRTEHFPLTLESARPSHTSQYLCASLSSGEQFFGPGTRLTVL.

The chain couples TRBV25-1 to TRBJ1-2; no definite D call. This CDR3 has 17 residues. Deletions cut 3 bases from V and 4 bases from J, with 21 bases between. Germline V CDR1 and CDR2: MGHDK, SYGVNS. The CDR3 reads CASSDGWRRPGVYGYTF. CDR3 coding DNA: TGTGCCAGCAGTGACGGATGGAGGCGCCCGGGCGTCTATGGCTACACCTTC.

This chain joins TRBV7-9 and TRBJ2-5; 13 bases map to TRBD2. This CDR3 has 19 amino acids. Germline CDR1 is SEHNR and CDR2 is FQNEAQ (reference sequence). J gave up 5 bases and V 5 bases, and 17 bases lay outside the gene matches. The CDR3 DNA follows: TGTGCCAGCAGCCTCATCTCCGGGACTAGCGGGGAGAGTTGGGAGACCCAGTACTTC. It codes for CASSLISGTSGESWETQYF.

This clone appeared once. V and J are TRBV19 and TRBJ2-2; the match to TRBD2 covers 10 bases. The trim removed 3 bases at V and 4 bases at J, leaving 8 bases unmatched. CDR1 is LNHDA and CDR2 is SQIVND in the germline V gene (reference sequence). The CDR3 length is 17 residues. The CDR3 loop is CASSMGLAGVGTGELFF. CDR3 sequence (DNA): TGTGCCAGTAGTATGGGGCTAGCGGGAGTTGGCACCGGGGAGCTGTTTTTT.

This clone was seen more than once but under ten times. This chain connects TRBV6-6 to TRBJ1-1, with D unclear. V lost 6 bases to trimming and J lost 4 bases, with 15 bases between them. The CDR3 is 14 residues long. Germline V lookup: CDR1 MNHNY, CDR2 SVGAGI (reference sequence). The CDR3 nucleotides are TGTGCCAGCAGATCTGGCCCCGTGGTCACTGAAGCTTTCTTT. This sequence encodes CASRSGPVVTEAFF.

The chain links TRBV7-2 to TRBJ2-1; maybe TRBD2 (5 bases). CDR3 length equals 15 residues. The germline gives CDR1 SGHTA, CDR2 FQGNSA. With 4 bases removed from V and 7 bases from J, the gap between germline ends came to 17 bases. CDR3 in DNA: TGTGCCAGCAGCTCTCCCGGGGTTCATGGGAATGAGCAGTTCTTC. Translating it yields CASSSPGVHGNEQFF.

This clone came up once. The V and J genes are TRBV19 and TRBJ1-5; unclear D gene. The germline gives CDR1 LNHDA, CDR2 SQIVND (reference sequence). The V and J ends lost 3 bases and 0 bases respectively, with 6 bases between them. This CDR3 region has 14 residues. CDR3 in amino acids: CASSIQNSNQPQHF. DNA for the CDR3: TGTGCCAGTAGTATTCAGAATAGCAATCAGCCCCAGCATTTT. Based on the CDR3 plus reference TRBV19 and TRBJ1-5, the full variable domain is DGGITQSPKYLFRKEGQNVTLSCEQNLNHDAMYWYRQDPGQGLRLIYYSQIVNDFQKGDIAEGYSVSREKKESFPLTVTSAQKNPTAFYLCASSIQNSNQPQHFGDGTRLSIL.